This T cell receptor (beta chain) was sequenced for a study of blood T cell repertoires in COVID-19. Sequencing was performed with immunoSEQ multiplex PCR; in TCRdb, only in-frame clones are kept and a portion is missing. This table holds more than 130,000 clones, roughly 80% found once. Trimming at V came to 6 bases and at J to 7 bases, leaving 13 bases not matched to a gene. Germline V gives CDR1 ENHRY, CDR2 SYGVKD. The length of the CDR3 is 15 residues. Sample: peripheral blood. This rearrangement joins TRBV10-3 to TRBJ2-3; 7 bases map to TRBD1. This sequence was found in a woman aged 80 or over in a cohort sampled during active or convalescent COVID-19. The CDR3 region is CAISLGTVGFNTQYF. In nucleotides, the CDR3 is TGTGCCATCAGCCTTGGGACAGTTGGATTCAATACGCAGTATTTT.